Included here is one T cell receptor beta chain sequence, with context. Its antigen remains unidentified. TCRdb re-analysed the 5' RACE reads in MiXCR, keeping a single row per CDR3 protein. The sample contains around 340,000 distinct CDR3 sequences, 20% of which appear only once. The data belong to a study of CD8 T cells in ankylosing spondylitis. Overall study findings and caveats: Disease-linked clones displayed a CD8+ phenotype and appeared relatively rarely in peripheral blood. Significant enrichment of disease-linked clones was reported in matched ankylosing spondylitis synovial fluid.

This TCR was recovered from a male donor with ankylosing spondylitis or in good health (not recorded which). The specimen sequenced was blood, either unsorted or a sorted T cell fraction (not recorded which).

CDR3 DNA sequence: TGTGCCAGCAGCCGGCGGGACCAAGAGAATGAGCAGTTCTTC. This gives the protein CASSRRDQENEQFF. V gene TRBV7-9 combines with J gene TRBJ2-1; D possibly corresponds to TRBD2 (6 bases). With 5 bases removed from V and 7 bases from J, the gap between germline ends came to 15 bases. The CDR3 spans 14 residues. CDR1 is SEHNR, CDR2 FQNEAQ, per germline (reference sequence).